The T cell receptor (beta chain) under discussion was sequenced for a study of blood T cell repertoires in COVID-19. Study as a whole: Sample material is recorded as cDNA or gDNA derived from T cells, B-cell-depleted T cells, or PBMCs.

Per germline, CDR1 MNHEY and CDR2 SMNVEV (reference sequence). There are 15 residues in the CDR3. Between the trimmed V and J ends, which lost 1 base and 10 bases, there was a span of 17 bases. The repertoire was sequenced with immunoSEQ multiplex PCR; TCRdb's copy has only in-frame clones and lacks some. Among more than 300,000 clones listed, 85% to 90% were seen once. The sequenced sample consisted of PBMCs or T cells enriched from blood (not recorded which). The V call is TRBV27, the J call TRBJ2-1, with D possibly matching TRBD2 (6 bases). The sequence derives from a woman in her 30s who had recovered from COVID-19. The CDR3 coding sequence is TGTGCCAGCAGTTTATTAGGTGGGGGGAGCAGAGAGCAGTTCTTC. Translated: CASSLLGGGSREQFF.